This T cell receptor (beta chain) was sequenced during a study of shared clonotypes between healthy human individuals (dated by TCRdb to the early 2020s). General notes on the study: Three men and two women, aged 18 to 49 years, made up the cohort. The study deeply sequenced blood TCR repertoires of about five healthy adults to estimate repertoire size and the extent of clonotype sharing between individuals. To increase sequencing depth and limit assay-specific biases, different laboratories used diverse techniques to prepare libraries and sequence TCR repertoires. Each donor's leukapheresis produced roughly between roughly 0.85 and 9.5 billion PBMCs. For each donor, three plates each were used for CD4 naive and CD4 memory, two plates were used for CD8 naive, and one plate was used for CD8 memory. What the research found in general, with its limitations: Sharing across a few donors was observed for around 5% of naive CD4, around 3.5% of naive CD8, 2% to 2.5% of memory CD4, and roughly 0.4% of memory CD8 clonotypes. The genetic and exposure-history diversity represented was limited by the small number of donors. Based on pairwise subsampling, the degree of clonotype sharing among donors was expected to be affected by sequencing depth. Naive subsets generally had larger estimated clonotype richness than memory subsets did. Only blood was sampled, and tissue TCR repertoires likely differ from those in blood. Compared with non-shared clonotypes, the clonotypes found in all four sorted-subset donors had higher generation probabilities. Even with the large sequencing depth, rarefaction of the sorted-subset datasets indicated that sequencing was incomplete.

Donors were healthy HIV-negative adults with no recently reported acute infections or vaccinations. All donors were Caucasian adults living in Nashville, Tennessee, USA. CD4+ T cells were enriched by magnetic negative selection, after which naive cells were positively selected on CD45RA and the negative fraction was taken as the memory subset. Blood was obtained by leukapheresis, after which PBMCs were separated by Ficoll-Histopaque density gradient centrifugation and cryopreserved in liquid nitrogen vapor phase. Purity and quantity of every magnetically sorted T cell population were checked by analytical flow cytometry. Each sorted fraction had its genomic DNA isolated and then quantified by UV absorbance on a Nanodrop 2000c. The CDR3 spans 14 residues, from the cysteine through the phenylalanine. The read is trimmed to its CDR3 DNA, 42 bases read in frame from base 1. V trim: 8 bases; J trim: 6 bases; unmatched bases: 7. As encoded in the germline V gene, CDR1 is MNHNS while CDR2 is SASEGT.

Worth noting for this clone: The target of this receptor is not known. No quality values exist for individual bases; no much larger clone is one base distant.

TCR CDR3 regions were amplified from genomic DNA by multiplex PCR using the deep immunoSEQ assay. Extracted genomic DNA from each cell subset was spread evenly across all wells of several immunoSEQ 96-well plates, with each plate serving as a replicate. For sorted subsets, approximately 0.2 ug of genomic DNA, equivalent to around 31,000 T cell genomes, went into each replicate PCR. Purified libraries were measured with a Qubit 3.0 fluorometer, size-checked on a Bioanalyzer 2100, and measured again with the KAPA Library Quantification kit. Every immunoSEQ 96-well plate was sequenced on a separate single-read 150-cycle Illumina NextSeq 550 flow cell. In the paper's pipeline: Because the immunoSEQ output included only junctional sequences and no quality scores, the filtering could not be the same as the filtering used for full-length reads. To assign V/J genes and CDR3, sequences were annotated using PyIR, a Python wrapper for IgBLAST v1.9, with IMGT germline references. Reads were removed for weak V/J assignments (E-value above 1e-6), missing CDR3, stop codons, out-of-frame junctions, or ambiguous translated residues. A V3J clonotype was defined by an identical inferred V gene, J gene, and CDR3 amino acid sequence. To compute the percentage overlap between repertoires, the number of shared unique clonotypes was divided by the size of the smaller repertoire. Richness of each repertoire was evaluated using RTK rarefaction, the Chao1 estimator, and Recon v2.1 estimates of unobserved clonotypes. OLGA was used to compute generation probabilities for all TCRbeta clonotypes that the gDNA method yielded from four donors. TCRdb mirrors the immuneACCESS table, restricted to in-frame sequences. Some clones are absent from its copies; in checked studies, under half trace to an unresolved V gene, and the reason for the others is unknown. V, J and clone size are taken as reported in that table, and D and trimming were inferred from the DNA itself. Across this sample there are about a million clones, with 60% to 85% seen only once. The top ten constitute approximately 0.9% of the sample.

This TCR derives from a young man in good health. Some clones in this sample may be carry-over from other donors' samples. The sequencing sample was made of memory CD4+ T cells from PBMCs. Read against the paper, the sample's cell subset or site label means: CD45RA-negative fraction. This receptor chain uses TRBV6-1 and TRBJ1-5, and TRBD1 matches 10 of the central bases. Here is the DNA: TGTGCCAGCGGGGACAGGGGCGAAGGTCAGCCCCAGCATTTT. Protein translation: CASGDRGEGQPQHF.